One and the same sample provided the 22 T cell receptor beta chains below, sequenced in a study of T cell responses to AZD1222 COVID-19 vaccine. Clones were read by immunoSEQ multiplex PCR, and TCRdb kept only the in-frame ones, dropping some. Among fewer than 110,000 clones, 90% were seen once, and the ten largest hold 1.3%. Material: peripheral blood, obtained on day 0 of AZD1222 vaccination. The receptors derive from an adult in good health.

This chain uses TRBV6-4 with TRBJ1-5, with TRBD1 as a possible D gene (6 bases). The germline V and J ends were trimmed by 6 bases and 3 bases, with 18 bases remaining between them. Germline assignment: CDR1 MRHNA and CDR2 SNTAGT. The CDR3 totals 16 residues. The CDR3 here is CASSGLARGNNQPQHF. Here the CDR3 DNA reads TGTGCCAGCAGCGGCCTTGCCAGGGGCAACAATCAGCCCCAGCATTTT.

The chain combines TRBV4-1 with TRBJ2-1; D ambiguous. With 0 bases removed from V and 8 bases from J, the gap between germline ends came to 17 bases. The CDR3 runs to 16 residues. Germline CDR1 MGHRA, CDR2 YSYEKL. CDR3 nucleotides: TGCGCCAGCAGCCAAGATCTGGTTACGAAACTGTATGAGCAGTTCTTC. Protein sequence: CASSQDLVTKLYEQFF.

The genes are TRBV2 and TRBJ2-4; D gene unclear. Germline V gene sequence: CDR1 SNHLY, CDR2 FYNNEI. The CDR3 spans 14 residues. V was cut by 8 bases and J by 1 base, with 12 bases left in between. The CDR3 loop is CASLDSSAKNIQYF. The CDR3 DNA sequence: TGTGCCAGCCTCGATAGCTCGGCCAAAAACATTCAGTACTTC.

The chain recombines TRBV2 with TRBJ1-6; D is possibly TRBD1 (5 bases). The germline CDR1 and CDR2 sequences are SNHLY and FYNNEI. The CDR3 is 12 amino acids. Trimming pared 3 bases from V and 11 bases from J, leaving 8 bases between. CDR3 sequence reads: CASSDKGTPLHF. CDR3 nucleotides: TGTGCCAGCAGTGATAAGGGGACACCCCTCCACTTT.

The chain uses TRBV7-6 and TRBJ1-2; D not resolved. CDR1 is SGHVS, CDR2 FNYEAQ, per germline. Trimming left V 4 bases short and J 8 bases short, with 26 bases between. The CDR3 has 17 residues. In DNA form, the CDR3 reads TGTGCCAGCAGCTCGGTGCTCAGCGGGCATTTGCTGGGGGGCTACACCTTC. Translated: CASSSVLSGHLLGGYTF.

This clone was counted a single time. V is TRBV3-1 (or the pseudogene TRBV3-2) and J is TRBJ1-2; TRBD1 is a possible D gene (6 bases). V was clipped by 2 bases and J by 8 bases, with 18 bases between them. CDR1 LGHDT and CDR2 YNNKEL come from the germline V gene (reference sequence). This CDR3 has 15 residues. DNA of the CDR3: TGTGCCAGCAGCCAACCCTTGGGGGGGGCGACGGGCTACACCTTC. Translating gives CASSQPLGGATGYTF.

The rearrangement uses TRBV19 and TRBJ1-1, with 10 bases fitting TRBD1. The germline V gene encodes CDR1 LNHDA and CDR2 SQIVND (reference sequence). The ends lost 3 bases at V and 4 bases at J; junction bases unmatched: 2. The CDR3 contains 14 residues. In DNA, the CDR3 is TGTGCCAGTAGTATGAGACAGGGGGCCACTGAAGCTTTCTTT. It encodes CASSMRQGATEAFF.

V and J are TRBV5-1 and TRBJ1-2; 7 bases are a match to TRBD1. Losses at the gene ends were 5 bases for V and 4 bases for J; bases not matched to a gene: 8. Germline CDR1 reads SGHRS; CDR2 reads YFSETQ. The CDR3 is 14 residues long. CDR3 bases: TGCGCCAGCAGTCCAGGGACAGACGGCTATGGCTACACCTTC. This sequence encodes CASSPGTDGYGYTF.

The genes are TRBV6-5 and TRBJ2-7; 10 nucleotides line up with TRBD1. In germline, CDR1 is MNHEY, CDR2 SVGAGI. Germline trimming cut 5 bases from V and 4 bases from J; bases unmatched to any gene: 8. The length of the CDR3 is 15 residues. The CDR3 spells CASSTMTGGMYEQYF. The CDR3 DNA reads TGTGCCAGCAGTACGATGACAGGGGGCATGTACGAGCAGTACTTC.

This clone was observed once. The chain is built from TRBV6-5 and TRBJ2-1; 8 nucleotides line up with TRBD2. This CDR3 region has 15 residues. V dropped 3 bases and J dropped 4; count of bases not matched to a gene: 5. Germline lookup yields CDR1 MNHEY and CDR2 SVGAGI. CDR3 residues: CASSYGRGEYNEQFF. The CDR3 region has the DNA TGTGCCAGCAGTTATGGGCGGGGGGAATACAATGAGCAGTTCTTC.

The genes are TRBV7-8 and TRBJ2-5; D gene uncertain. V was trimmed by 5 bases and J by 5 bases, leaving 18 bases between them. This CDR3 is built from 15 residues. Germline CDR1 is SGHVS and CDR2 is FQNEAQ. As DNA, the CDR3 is TGTGCCAGCAGCGAACTGCAGTCTTTGGACGAGACCCAGTACTTC. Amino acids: CASSELQSLDETQYF.

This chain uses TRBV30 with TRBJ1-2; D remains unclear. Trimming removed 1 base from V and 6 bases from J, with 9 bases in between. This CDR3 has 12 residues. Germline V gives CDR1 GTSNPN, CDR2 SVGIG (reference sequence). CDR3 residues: CAWSEAQDGYTF. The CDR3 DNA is TGTGCCTGGAGTGAGGCGCAGGATGGCTACACCTTC.

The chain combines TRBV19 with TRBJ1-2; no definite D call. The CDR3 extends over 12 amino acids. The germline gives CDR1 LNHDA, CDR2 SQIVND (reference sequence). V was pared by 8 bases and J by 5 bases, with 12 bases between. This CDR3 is CASSPKGYGYTF. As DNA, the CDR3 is TGTGCCAGTTCCCCCAAAGGTTATGGCTACACCTTC.

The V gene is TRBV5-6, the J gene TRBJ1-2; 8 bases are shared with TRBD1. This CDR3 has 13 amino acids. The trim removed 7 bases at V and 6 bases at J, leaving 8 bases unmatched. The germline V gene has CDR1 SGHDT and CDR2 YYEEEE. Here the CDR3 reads CASSRTGRDGYTF. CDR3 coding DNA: TGTGCCAGCTCTAGGACAGGGAGGGATGGCTACACCTTC. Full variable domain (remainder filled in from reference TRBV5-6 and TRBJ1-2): DAGVTQSPTHLIKTRGQQVTLRCSPKSGHDTVSWYQQALGQGPQFIFQYYEEEERQRGNFPDRFSGHQFPNYSSELNVNALLLGDSALYLCASSRTGRDGYTFGSGTRLTVV.

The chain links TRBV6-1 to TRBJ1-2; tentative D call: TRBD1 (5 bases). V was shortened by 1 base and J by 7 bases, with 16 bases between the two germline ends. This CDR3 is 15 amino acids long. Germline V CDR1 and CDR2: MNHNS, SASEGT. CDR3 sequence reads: CASSEDTYGGAGYTF. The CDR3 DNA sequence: TGTGCCAGCAGTGAAGATACTTACGGAGGGGCTGGCTACACCTTC.

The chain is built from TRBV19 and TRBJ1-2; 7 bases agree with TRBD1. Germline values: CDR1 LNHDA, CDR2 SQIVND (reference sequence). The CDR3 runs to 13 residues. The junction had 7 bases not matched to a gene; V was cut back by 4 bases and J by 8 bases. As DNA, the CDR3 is TGTGCCAGTAGTAGACAGGGTTCTTACGGCTACACCTTC. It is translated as CASSRQGSYGYTF.

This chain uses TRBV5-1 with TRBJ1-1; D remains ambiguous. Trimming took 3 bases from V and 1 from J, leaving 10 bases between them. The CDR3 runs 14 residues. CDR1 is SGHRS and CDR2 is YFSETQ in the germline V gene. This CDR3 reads CASSSSPKNTEAFF. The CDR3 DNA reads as TGCGCCAGCAGCTCTTCTCCGAAGAACACTGAAGCTTTCTTT.

The CDR3 loop reads CASTQSRLPRSYTF. The CDR3 DNA reads TGTGCCAGCACCCAAAGTCGACTGCCCCGCAGCTACACCTTC. The rearrangement joins TRBV6-6 to TRBJ1-2; D gene uncertain. Germline CDR1 is MNHNY and CDR2 is SVGAGI (reference sequence). The V gene lost 7 bases and the J gene lost 9 bases, with 21 bases spanning the gap. This CDR3 has 14 amino acids.

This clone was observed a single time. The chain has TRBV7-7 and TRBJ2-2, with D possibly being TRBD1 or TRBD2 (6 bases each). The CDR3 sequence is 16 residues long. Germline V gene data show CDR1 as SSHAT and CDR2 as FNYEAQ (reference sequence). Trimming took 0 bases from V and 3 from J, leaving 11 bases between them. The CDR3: CASSLALGGHTGELFF. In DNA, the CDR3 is TGTGCCAGCAGCTTAGCATTGGGGGGCCACACCGGGGAGCTGTTTTTT.

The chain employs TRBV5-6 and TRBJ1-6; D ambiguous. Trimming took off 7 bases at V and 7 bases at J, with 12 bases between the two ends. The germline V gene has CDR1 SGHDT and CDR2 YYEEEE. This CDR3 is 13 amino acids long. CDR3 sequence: CASGGVRNSPLHF. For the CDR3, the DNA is TGTGCCAGCGGTGGGGTCCGAAATTCACCCCTCCACTTT.

The CDR3 DNA reads TGCAGTGCTAGTCTCGGTTTCGGAAACACCATATATTTT. This codes for CSASLGFGNTIYF. The chain recombines TRBV20-1 with TRBJ1-3; D is unclear. The CDR3 loop spans 13 amino acids. V was shortened by 3 bases and J by 4 bases, with 10 bases between the two germline ends. The V gene's germline CDR1 is DFQATT and CDR2 SNEGSKA (reference sequence).

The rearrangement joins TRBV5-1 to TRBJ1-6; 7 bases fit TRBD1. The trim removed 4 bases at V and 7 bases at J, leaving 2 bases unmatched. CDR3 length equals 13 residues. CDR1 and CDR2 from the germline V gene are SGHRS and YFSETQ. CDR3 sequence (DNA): TGCGCCAGCAGCCCGGACAGGAATTCACCCCTCCACTTT. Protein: CASSPDRNSPLHF. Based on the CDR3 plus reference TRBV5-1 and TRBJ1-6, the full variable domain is KAGVTQTPRYLIKTRGQQVTLSCSPISGHRSVSWYQQTPGQGLQFLFEYFSETQRNKGNFPGRFSGRQFSNSRSEMNVSTLELGDSALYLCASSPDRNSPLHFGNGTRLTVT.